Below, one T cell receptor beta chain is given with its context. Its antigen is unidentified. This may stem from a read error, because a much larger clone lies one nucleotide away. Between about 17 and 34 mg of unsorted bulk tissue served as the source from which RNA and DNA were co-extracted. Constant-region priming of around 530 ng total RNA yielded TCR beta cDNA. Modified slightly, ARM-PCR produced TCR beta libraries over three nested multiplex PCR rounds. Each of the first two PCR rounds ran roughly 9 cycles with TRBV1-TRBV30 forward and C-beta reverse primers. TCRdb re-analysed the multiplex PCR reads in MiXCR, keeping a single row per CDR3 protein. The sample lists fewer than 150,000 distinct CDR3 sequences; 55% to 65% were seen once. The CDR3 covers 15 residues. The ends were cut back, 4 bases at V and 1 base at J, with 11 bases in the middle. The source of the sample is a study of tumor-infiltrating lymphocytes in primary liver carcinoma. Study overall: Subjects consisted of male and female patients aged 30 to 69 years. General observations from the study: Merely about 7-25% of top clones occurred in all five tumor regions. Whereas tumor region pairs overlapped more, tumor-adjacent and tumor-blood pairs overlapped less.

The TCR sequence derives from an older woman with primary liver carcinoma and hepatitis B virus infection. Input material: liver tumor tissue from sampling region 1. Subset defined: tumor region T1, superior pole. The chain links TRBV12-3 or TRBV12-4 to TRBJ1-5, with D possibly TRBD1 on 5 matching bases. The CDR3 coding sequence is TGTGCCAGCAGTTCGGGGGGAGGCAGCAATCAGCCCCAGCATTTT. Its translation is CASSSGGGSNQPQHF.